The rows below give T cell receptor beta chains drawn from one sample of a study of low-dose radiotherapy and immunotherapy resistance in tumors. Each CDR3 protein is one row after TCRdb ran MiXCR on the reads. The table lists 64,000 or so distinct CDR3 sequences, approximately 26% of them singletons. Sequencing was performed on PBMCs, taken before treatment. The receptors here all came from a male donor with rectosigmoid adenocarcinoma. The CDR3 runs from the conserved cysteine through the conserved F or W. The D gene is left open where the match is weak. Expanded clones are given a class, and other clones once, few, many or no size at all.

TRBV12-3/TRBV12-4,many,12,NA,TRBJ2-7,TGTGCCAGCAGTTCCCAACGATACGAGCAGTACTTC,CASSSQRYEQYF
TRBV5-1,many,15,NA,TRBJ2-3,TGCGCCAGCAGCTCGGGACATCAGTCGCCAGATACGCAGTATTTT,CASSSGHQSPDTQYF
TRBV5-4,NA,14,NA,TRBJ2-1,TGTGCCAGCAGCTTGGCCGTTAGCAACAATGAGCAGTTCTTC,CASSLAVSNNEQFF
TRBV7-6,many,15,NA,TRBJ1-6,TGTGCCAGCAGCTTAGCCTTCCAGGGGAATTCACCCCTCCACTTT,CASSLAFQGNSPLHF
TRBV28,many,13,NA,TRBJ1-2,TGTGCCAGCAGCTCTATGGTGCCCTATGGCTACACCTTC,CASSSMVPYGYTF
TRBV6-6,many,14,TRBD1,TRBJ1-2,TGTGCCAGCAGTGGAGCCGGACAGGGACATGGCTACACCTTC,CASSGAGQGHGYTF
TRBV24-1,many,15,TRBD2,TRBJ2-7,TGTGCCACCAGTGACGAGACTAGCGGGAGATATGAGCAGTACTTC,CATSDETSGRYEQYF
TRBV12-3/TRBV12-4,many,15,NA,TRBJ2-3,TGTGCCAGCAGTTTGAATACAGGTAGCACAGATACGCAGTATTTT,CASSLNTGSTDTQYF
TRBV7-8,many,16,TRBD2,TRBJ2-1,TGTGCCAGCAGCTTAGGGCTCAGCGGGGGGGCACTCGAGCAGTTCTTC,CASSLGLSGGALEQFF
TRBV7-9,many,13,TRBD1,TRBJ1-2,TGTGCCAGCAGCTTACGCGGGACAGGGGCCATCCCCTTC,CASSLRGTGAIPF
TRBV28,NA,14,NA,TRBJ1-1,TGTGCCAGCAGTATACTCAGGACAAACACTGAAGCTTTCTTT,CASSILRTNTEAFF
TRBV7-3,many,15,NA,TRBJ2-1,TGTGCCAGCAGCTTAATGGGGGGGCAGGGCGGTGAGCAGTTCTTC,CASSLMGGQGGEQFF
TRBV28,many,15,NA,TRBJ2-2,TGTGCCAGCAGCCCCCAAAAGGGTAACGCCGGGGAGCTGTTTTTT,CASSPQKGNAGELFF
TRBV6-2/TRBV6-3,many,15,TRBD1,TRBJ2-7,TGTGCCAGCAGAGATCCAGGGACAGGGGCCTACGAGCAGTACTTC,CASRDPGTGAYEQYF
TRBV6-2/TRBV6-3,many,12,NA,TRBJ2-5,TGTGCCAGCAGTTTATCGCGGGAGACCCAGTACTTC,CASSLSRETQYF
TRBV14,many,13,TRBD2,TRBJ2-1,TGTGCCAGCAGCCAAGATCGGGGACTAGCGAGGGTCTTC,CASSQDRGLARVF
TRBV6-6,NA,15,NA,TRBJ1-5,TGTGCCAGCAGTTTAAAGGCTTATAGCAATCAGCCCCAGCATTTT,CASSLKAYSNQPQHF
TRBV18,NA,14,NA,TRBJ1-4,TGTGCCAGCTCCCCCGGCATGCAGGATGAAAAACTGTTTTTT,CASSPGMQDEKLFF
TRBV18,many,14,NA,TRBJ1-1,TGTGCCAGCTCACCAAGTCGGGGAAACACTGAAGCTTTCTTT,CASSPSRGNTEAFF
TRBV24-1,many,14,NA,TRBJ2-3,TGTGCCACCAGTGCAGTCGAGACTAGAGATACGCAGTATTTT,CATSAVETRDTQYF